The 12 T cell receptor beta chains below all came from one sample that was sequenced in a study of blood T cell repertoires in COVID-19. TCRdb keeps only in-frame clones here, not all; method: immunoSEQ multiplex PCR. The table shows under 300,000 clones, with around 84% occurring only once. The sequencing input was peripheral blood. Source of these receptors: a woman in her sixties or seventies with active or convalescent COVID-19.

This sequence joins TRBV27 and TRBJ2-5; 8 bases line up with TRBD2. CDR3 length equals 13 residues. V lost 3 bases to trimming and J lost 7 bases; unmatched junction nucleotides: 4. In germline, CDR1 is MNHEY, CDR2 SMNVEV (reference sequence). The CDR3 nucleotides are TGTGCCAGCAGTTTGCGGGGGGCAGTGACCCAGTACTTC. Its protein is CASSLRGAVTQYF.

This clone was seen a few times. Written as DNA, the CDR3 is TGTGCCAGCAGCCGGAGACAGGGTGCAGATACGCAGTATTTT. Amino acids: CASSRRQGADTQYF. The rearrangement uses TRBV3-1 (or the pseudogene TRBV3-2) and TRBJ2-3; 7 nucleotides align to TRBD1. The junction had 5 bases not matched to a gene; V was cut back by 4 bases and J by 4 bases. The CDR3 covers 14 residues. Germline values: CDR1 LGHDT, CDR2 YNNKEL (reference sequence).

The V gene is TRBV6-2 or TRBV6-3, the J gene TRBJ2-7; D possibly corresponds to TRBD1 (7 bases). Between the trimmed V and J ends, which lost 2 bases and 2 bases, there was a span of 16 bases. The CDR3 runs to 16 residues. The germline V gene encodes CDR1 MNHEY and CDR2 SVGEGT. In DNA form, the CDR3 reads TGTGCCAGCAGTTACGATGGAGGGACAGTGGCCTACGAGCAGTACTTC. Translation: CASSYDGGTVAYEQYF.

The V gene is TRBV4-3, the J gene TRBJ1-1, with no clear D. Germline CDR1 LGHNA, CDR2 YSLEER. Trimming stripped 0 bases from V and 1 base from J, with 9 bases between. This CDR3 is 15 amino acids long. DNA for the CDR3: TGCGCCAGCAGCCAAGATTCGGCAGGGAACACTGAAGCTTTCTTT. Translation: CASSQDSAGNTEAFF.

V is TRBV7-9 and J is TRBJ1-1, with 7 nucleotides matching TRBD1. The CDR3 runs to 13 residues. Germline V gene sequence: CDR1 SEHNR, CDR2 FQNEAQ (reference sequence). Trimming took 3 bases from V and 4 from J; bases not matched to a gene: 2. DNA of the CDR3: TGTGCCAGCAGCTTCCCAGGGGGCACTGAAGCTTTCTTT. Encoded protein: CASSFPGGTEAFF.

This sequence joins TRBV5-1 and TRBJ1-1; 7 positions match TRBD1. The V gene's germline CDR1 is SGHRS and CDR2 YFSETQ. The V segment lost 5 bases and the J segment 0 bases; nucleotides outside the gene matches: 4. The CDR3 loop spans 14 amino acids. CDR3 amino acids: CASRGGRMNTEAFF. The CDR3 nucleotides read TGCGCCAGCAGAGGGGGCCGCATGAACACTGAAGCTTTCTTT.

The rearrangement joins TRBV29-1 to TRBJ2-7; D is perhaps TRBD1 (6 bases). The CDR3 is made up of 14 amino acids. CDR1 and CDR2 from the germline V gene are SQVTM and ANQGSEA. V lost 4 bases, J lost 6 bases, and 19 bases lay in between. This CDR3 is CSVGRGGDTGEQYF. CDR3 nucleotide sequence: TGCAGCGTTGGGAGAGGGGGAGACACGGGCGAGCAGTACTTC.

The chain recombines TRBV5-1 with TRBJ1-1, with TRBD1 identical over 7 bases. J lost 3 bases, V lost 5 bases, and 7 bases had no gene match. The germline gives CDR1 SGHRS, CDR2 YFSETQ. This CDR3 is 14 amino acids long. In DNA form, the CDR3 reads TGCGCCAGCAGGGGACAGCCCCAGGACACTGAAGCTTTCTTT. Its protein product is CASRGQPQDTEAFF.

The V and J genes are TRBV5-4 and TRBJ1-1; 11 nucleotides match TRBD1. Losses at the gene ends were 7 bases for V and 9 bases for J; bases not matched to a gene: 8. The CDR3 spans 13 residues. The germline CDR1 and CDR2 sequences are SGHNT and YYREEE (reference sequence). The CDR3 loop is CASRGQGVSKAFF. The CDR3 region has the DNA TGTGCCAGCCGGGGACAGGGGGTGAGTAAAGCTTTCTTT.

J is TRBJ2-1 and V is TRBV5-1; TRBD2 might be the D (5 bases). This CDR3 is 13 amino acids long. Per germline, CDR1 SGHRS and CDR2 YFSETQ. V was trimmed by 3 bases and J by 4 bases, leaving 8 bases between them. Written as DNA, the CDR3 is TGCGCCAGCAGCTCAAGGACTTACAATGAGCAGTTCTTC. It specifies CASSSRTYNEQFF.

The chain is built from TRBV20-1 and TRBJ2-7; tentatively, D is TRBD2 (5 bases). V dropped 3 bases and J dropped 5 bases, with 8 bases sitting between them. The CDR3 extends over 11 amino acids. Germline lookup yields CDR1 DFQATT and CDR2 SNEGSKA (reference sequence). As DNA, the CDR3 is TGCAGTGCTAGTTGGGGAGACGAGCAGTACTTC. Amino acid sequence: CSASWGDEQYF.

This clone was seen a handful of times. The rearrangement uses TRBV2 and TRBJ2-7; TRBD2 might be the D (7 bases). Germline V lookup: CDR1 SNHLY, CDR2 FYNNEI. The CDR3 is 14 residues long. V was shortened by 5 bases and J by 0 bases, with 11 bases between the two germline ends. In nucleotides, the CDR3 is TGTGCCAGCAGTCGGGGGGCAAGCTCCTACGAGCAGTACTTC. Translating gives CASSRGASSYEQYF. Combining the CDR3 with reference TRBV2 and TRBJ2-7 gives the whole variable domain EPEVTQTPSHQVTQMGQEVILRCVPISNHLYFYWYRQILGQKVEFLVSFYNNEISEKSEIFDDQFSVERPDGSNFTLKIRSTKLEDSAMYFCASSRGASSYEQYFGPGTRLTVT.